The clone carrying this T cell receptor (beta chain) was counted many times. No antigen is known for it. The data belong to a study of T cells in Graves' hyperthyroidism and ophthalmopathy. Overall study results and limits: Blood also carried most thyroid clonotypes expanded above 0.001.

Patients aged 18 to 65 had newly diagnosed hyperthyroidism of under 2 months' duration. Exclusion of a patient resulted from uncontrolled infection, other autoimmune disease, pregnancy or lactation. The investigators amplified TCR beta CDR3 regions from RNA transcripts. The HTBI set primed first-round TCR CDR3 RT-PCR. TCRdb itself ran the multiplex PCR reads through MiXCR, one entry per CDR3 protein. The sample carries under 300,000 distinct CDR3 sequences, roughly 15% recorded once. J gave up 4 bases and V 2 bases, and 12 bases lay outside the gene matches. This CDR3 region has 18 residues. Material for sequencing was blood. This clonotype was sampled from a woman in her thirties or forties with Graves' hyperthyroidism that later progressed to Graves' ophthalmopathy. The V call is TRBV12-3 or TRBV12-4, the J call TRBJ2-5; the match to TRBD2 covers 11 bases. CDR3 in amino acids: CASSLRVFVGLAGETQYF. CDR3 sequence (DNA): TGTGCCAGCAGTTTAAGGGTCTTCGTCGGACTAGCGGGAGAGACCCAGTACTTC.